A selection of T cell receptor beta chains follows, all from one sample in a study of Ad26.COV2.S vaccination and SARS-CoV-2 variants. Generated by immunoSEQ multiplex PCR, the TCRdb table keeps only in-frame clones and is missing some. The table includes roughly 410,000 clones, about four fifths detected once. The source was peripheral blood, collected in a trial of Ad26.COV2.S vaccine versus placebo. Every receptor here comes from a person between 18 and 59 years old who received the Ad26.COV2.S COVID-19 vaccine or a placebo. Each CDR3 is given with its conserved first and last residue. The D gene is left open where the match is weak. Where a row states a size, it is once, few, many or the class of an expanded clone; other rows omit it.

V gene: TRBV10-3
D gene: TRBD1
J gene: TRBJ1-2
clone size: -
CDR3 protein: CAIRWTGGRNYGYTF
CDR3 DNA: TGTGCCATCAGGTGGACAGGGGGCCGCAACTATGGCTACACCTTC

V gene: TRBV7-2
D gene: TRBD2
J gene: TRBJ2-7
clone size: -
CDR3 protein: CASSSGLAGSYEQYF
CDR3 DNA: TGTGCCAGCAGCTCCGGACTAGCGGGGTCCTACGAGCAGTACTTC

V gene: TRBV5-1
D gene: -
J gene: TRBJ2-7
clone size: few
CDR3 protein: CASSLGTYEQYF
CDR3 DNA: TGCGCCAGCAGCTTGGGTACCTACGAGCAGTACTTC

V gene: TRBV7-9
D gene: -
J gene: TRBJ1-2
clone size: -
CDR3 protein: CASRSPGERGYTF
CDR3 DNA: TGTGCCAGCAGATCCCCAGGGGAAAGAGGCTACACCTTC

V gene: TRBV7-2
D gene: TRBD1
J gene: TRBJ1-1
clone size: -
CDR3 protein: CASSLRGQGNTEAFF
CDR3 DNA: TGTGCCAGCAGCCTACGTGGACAGGGGAACACTGAAGCTTTCTTT

V gene: TRBV11-2
D gene: TRBD1
J gene: TRBJ1-2
clone size: -
CDR3 protein: CASSSGQGAGYTF
CDR3 DNA: TGTGCCAGCAGCTCAGGACAGGGAGCCGGCTACACCTTC

V gene: TRBV27
D gene: -
J gene: TRBJ2-7
clone size: -
CDR3 protein: CASSRHDDYEQYF
CDR3 DNA: TGTGCCAGCAGTAGACACGACGACTACGAGCAGTACTTC

V gene: TRBV13
D gene: TRBD2
J gene: TRBJ2-7
clone size: -
CDR3 protein: CASSLASGGPYEQYF
CDR3 DNA: TGTGCCAGCAGCTTAGCTAGCGGGGGGCCCTACGAGCAGTACTTC

V gene: TRBV27
D gene: -
J gene: TRBJ1-2
clone size: -
CDR3 protein: CASSLFPETGYTF
CDR3 DNA: TGTGCCAGCAGTTTATTTCCCGAGACGGGCTACACCTTC

V gene: TRBV9
D gene: TRBD2
J gene: TRBJ2-1
clone size: once
CDR3 protein: CASRELLAGDNEQFF
CDR3 DNA: TGTGCCAGCAGAGAATTACTAGCGGGGGACAATGAGCAGTTCTTC

V gene: TRBV5-1
D gene: -
J gene: TRBJ1-5
clone size: -
CDR3 protein: CASSLQGYSNQPQHF
CDR3 DNA: TGCGCCAGCAGCTTGCAGGGGTATAGCAATCAGCCCCAGCATTTT

V gene: TRBV5-1
D gene: -
J gene: TRBJ1-6
clone size: -
CDR3 protein: CASSPGAGTGNSPLHF
CDR3 DNA: TGCGCCAGCAGCCCCGGGGCCGGGACGGGTAATTCACCCCTCCACTTT

V gene: TRBV9
D gene: -
J gene: TRBJ2-3
clone size: -
CDR3 protein: CASSAPAGAQYF
CDR3 DNA: TGTGCCAGCAGCGCCCCAGCTGGCGCGCAGTATTTT

V gene: TRBV18
D gene: TRBD1
J gene: TRBJ2-5
clone size: -
CDR3 protein: CASSHLPTTGYEEETQYF
CDR3 DNA: TGTGCCAGCTCACACCTCCCTACGACAGGGTATGAGGAAGAGACCCAGTACTTC

V gene: TRBV30
D gene: TRBD1
J gene: TRBJ1-5
clone size: -
CDR3 protein: CAWSRTGGGWPQHF
CDR3 DNA: TGTGCCTGGAGTAGGACAGGGGGCGGCTGGCCCCAGCATTTT

V gene: TRBV18
D gene: -
J gene: TRBJ2-1
clone size: -
CDR3 protein: CASSPQAGSGANEQFF
CDR3 DNA: TGTGCCAGCTCACCCCAAGCGGGCTCGGGGGCCAATGAGCAGTTCTTC

V gene: TRBV28
D gene: TRBD2
J gene: TRBJ2-1
clone size: -
CDR3 protein: CASPKTGEGSHEQFF
CDR3 DNA: TGTGCCAGCCCCAAAACGGGGGAGGGGTCCCATGAGCAGTTCTTC

V gene: TRBV20-1
D gene: TRBD1
J gene: TRBJ1-5
clone size: many
CDR3 protein: CSASVTGGIDQPQHF
CDR3 DNA: TGCAGTGCTAGTGTCACAGGGGGTATAGATCAGCCCCAGCATTTT

V gene: TRBV4-2
D gene: TRBD2
J gene: TRBJ2-3
clone size: -
CDR3 protein: CASSQGALSGGGGVTDTQYF
CDR3 DNA: TGTGCCAGCAGCCAAGGGGCCCTTAGCGGAGGCGGGGGAGTCACAGATACGCAGTATTTT

V gene: TRBV4-2
D gene: -
J gene: TRBJ1-6
clone size: -
CDR3 protein: CASSQDSGVLSPLHF
CDR3 DNA: TGTGCCAGCAGCCAAGATTCAGGAGTTCTTTCACCCCTCCACTTT

V gene: TRBV27
D gene: TRBD2
J gene: TRBJ2-7
clone size: -
CDR3 protein: CASSLYRTSGSYEQYF
CDR3 DNA: TGTGCCAGCAGTCTTTACCGGACTAGCGGTTCCTACGAGCAGTACTTC

V gene: TRBV18
D gene: -
J gene: TRBJ2-1
clone size: -
CDR3 protein: CASSPNMRDNEQFF
CDR3 DNA: TGTGCCAGCTCGCCGAACATGAGAGACAATGAGCAGTTCTTC

V gene: TRBV6-1
D gene: -
J gene: TRBJ2-5
clone size: -
CDR3 protein: CASSEAANRETQYF
CDR3 DNA: TGTGCCAGCAGTGAAGCTGCCAACCGCGAGACCCAGTACTTC

V gene: TRBV2
D gene: -
J gene: TRBJ1-5
clone size: -
CDR3 protein: CASSEQGPSNQPQHF
CDR3 DNA: TGTGCCAGCAGTGAACAGGGGCCGTCGAATCAGCCCCAGCATTTT

V gene: TRBV4-1
D gene: TRBD1
J gene: TRBJ1-5
clone size: many
CDR3 protein: CASSQGTGHSHQPQHF
CDR3 DNA: TGCGCCAGCAGCCAGGGGACAGGGCACTCGCATCAGCCCCAGCATTTT

V gene: TRBV19
D gene: TRBD1
J gene: TRBJ1-5
clone size: -
CDR3 protein: CASSGQGVMSNQPQHF
CDR3 DNA: TGTGCCAGTTCCGGACAGGGAGTTATGAGCAATCAGCCCCAGCATTTT

V gene: TRBV12-3/TRBV12-4
D gene: -
J gene: TRBJ2-3
clone size: many
CDR3 protein: CASSLAGPGTQYF
CDR3 DNA: TGTGCCAGCAGTTTAGCGGGTCCAGGTACGCAGTATTTT

V gene: TRBV9
D gene: -
J gene: TRBJ2-7
clone size: -
CDR3 protein: CASSAGPLSARNLSYEQYF
CDR3 DNA: TGTGCCAGCAGCGCGGGCCCCTTGAGTGCTCGAAACCTATCCTACGAGCAGTACTTC

V gene: TRBV28
D gene: -
J gene: TRBJ2-6
clone size: -
CDR3 protein: CASKTGGSGANVLTF
CDR3 DNA: TGTGCCAGCAAAACCGGAGGAAGTGGGGCCAACGTCCTGACTTTC

V gene: TRBV7-6
D gene: TRBD2
J gene: TRBJ2-5
clone size: -
CDR3 protein: CASSLLATPQETQYF
CDR3 DNA: TGTGCCAGCAGTCTACTAGCGACACCTCAAGAGACCCAGTACTTC